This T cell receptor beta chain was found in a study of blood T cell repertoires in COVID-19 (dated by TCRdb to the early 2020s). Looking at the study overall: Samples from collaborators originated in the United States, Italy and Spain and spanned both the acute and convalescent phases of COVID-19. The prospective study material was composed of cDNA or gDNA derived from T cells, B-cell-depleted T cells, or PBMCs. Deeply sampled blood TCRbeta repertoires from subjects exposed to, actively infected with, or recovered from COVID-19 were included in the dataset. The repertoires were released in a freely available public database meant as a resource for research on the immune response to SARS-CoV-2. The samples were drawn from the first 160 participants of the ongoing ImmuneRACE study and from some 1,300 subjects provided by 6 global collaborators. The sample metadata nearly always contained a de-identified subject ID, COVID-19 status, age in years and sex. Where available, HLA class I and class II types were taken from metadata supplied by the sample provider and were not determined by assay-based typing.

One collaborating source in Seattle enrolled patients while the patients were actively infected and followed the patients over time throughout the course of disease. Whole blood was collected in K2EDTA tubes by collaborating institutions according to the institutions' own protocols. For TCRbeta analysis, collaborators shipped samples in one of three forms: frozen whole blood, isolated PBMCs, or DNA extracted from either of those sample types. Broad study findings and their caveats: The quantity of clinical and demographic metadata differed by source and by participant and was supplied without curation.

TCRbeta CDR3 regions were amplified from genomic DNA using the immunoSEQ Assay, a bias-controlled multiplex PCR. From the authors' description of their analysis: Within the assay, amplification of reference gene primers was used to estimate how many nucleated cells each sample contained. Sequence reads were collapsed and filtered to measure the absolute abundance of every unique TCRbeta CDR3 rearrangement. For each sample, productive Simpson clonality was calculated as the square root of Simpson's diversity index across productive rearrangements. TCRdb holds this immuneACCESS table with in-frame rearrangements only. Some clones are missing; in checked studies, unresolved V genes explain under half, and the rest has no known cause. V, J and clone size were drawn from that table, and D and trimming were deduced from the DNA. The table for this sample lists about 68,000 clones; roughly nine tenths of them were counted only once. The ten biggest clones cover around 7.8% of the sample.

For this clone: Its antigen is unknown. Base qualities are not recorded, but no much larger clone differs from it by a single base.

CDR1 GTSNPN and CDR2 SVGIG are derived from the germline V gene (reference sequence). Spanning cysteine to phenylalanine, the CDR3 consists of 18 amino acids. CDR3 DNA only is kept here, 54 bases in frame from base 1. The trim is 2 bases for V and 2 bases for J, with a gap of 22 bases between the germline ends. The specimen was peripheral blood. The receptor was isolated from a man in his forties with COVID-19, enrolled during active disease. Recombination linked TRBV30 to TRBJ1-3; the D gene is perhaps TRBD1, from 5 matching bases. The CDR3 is CAWSPGQGLWVAGNTIYF. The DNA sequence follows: TGTGCCTGGAGTCCCGGGCAGGGCTTGTGGGTAGCTGGAAACACCATATATTTT.